A single T cell receptor beta chain is shown here with its context. Its target is not known. The sample originates from a study of shared clonotypes between healthy human individuals. Regarding the study as a whole: Blood was the sole source, and tissue repertoires probably differ. Sorted-subset sequencing, rarefaction showed, was incomplete despite large depth.

Terminally differentiated effector memory CD45RA+ cells were excluded from the naive CD8 cells, which were CD45RO-negative and positively selected for CCR7. Donors comprised only Caucasian adults living in Nashville, Tennessee. The data were produced by immunoSEQ multiplex PCR, yet TCRdb's version contains in-frame clones alone and is incomplete. The data contain fewer than 1 million clones, around 96% of them seen just once; the ten biggest clones take up around 0.21%. Germline CDR1 is SGHAT and CDR2 is FQNNGV. The junction had 10 bases not matched to a gene; V was cut back by 1 base and J by 3 bases. The CDR3 extends over 18 amino acids.

The origin of this receptor is a man aged 30-40 years in good health. The sample comprised naive CD8+ T cells sorted from blood. The rearrangement uses TRBV11-2 and TRBJ2-7; 12 bases are shared with TRBD2. CDR3 in amino acids: CASSLGLAGEMVGYEQYF. The DNA of the CDR3 is TGTGCCAGCAGCTTAGGACTAGCGGGAGAGATGGTGGGCTACGAGCAGTACTTC. The full variable domain, rest sourced from reference TRBV11-2 and TRBJ2-7, is EAGVAQSPRYKIIEKRQSVAFWCNPISGHATLYWYQQILGQGPKLLIQFQNNGVVDDSQLPKDRFSAERLKGVDSTLKIQPAKLEDSAVYLCASSLGLAGEMVGYEQYFGPGTRLTVT.